The clone carrying this T cell receptor (beta chain) was counted only a few times. These data are taken from a study of beta chain features in type 1 diabetes. Study-wide context: Across every sample, approximately 110,000,000 sorted cells were examined in total.

Expressed TCRB transcripts were sequenced after all isolated RNA was converted to cDNA. Produced via immunoSEQ multiplex PCR; TCRdb's table is partial and in-frame only. Among 350,000 to 450,000 clones listed, approximately 15% were seen once. This CDR3 region has 16 residues. Unmatched junction bases numbered 6, after V lost 4 bases and J lost 2 bases. Germline V gives CDR1 SGDLS, CDR2 YYNGEE. Sample: naive CD4+ T cells from blood. The rearrangement uses TRBV9 and TRBJ2-6; 7 bases align to TRBD1. The clonotype was recovered from a woman between 18 and 30 years old in good health. CDR3 loop: CASSLLQGTGANVLTF. As DNA, the CDR3 is TGTGCCAGCAGCCTCCTACAGGGGACTGGGGCCAACGTCCTGACTTTC.